The source of this T cell receptor (beta chain) is a study of blood T cell repertoires in COVID-19. Study as a whole: Acute and convalescent COVID-19 samples came from the United States, Italy and Spain. In each case, the material was cDNA or gDNA derived from T cells, B-cell-depleted T cells, or PBMCs.

Trimming shortened V by 3 bases and J by 1 base, and 9 bases separated the two germline ends. The CDR3 runs 14 residues. Germline V gene lookup returns CDR1 SGHAT and CDR2 FQNNGV. How the authors handled the data: Amplification of reference gene primers provided the estimated nucleated cell counts. Profiled with immunoSEQ multiplex PCR; TCRdb holds only in-frame clones, not every one. V, J and clone size are those of that table, while D and trimming were read from the DNA. The sample includes a few hundred thousand clones, less than 90% of them seen just once. V usage is TRBV11-2 and J usage is TRBJ1-2; D perhaps matches TRBD1 (6 bases). Input material: peripheral blood. The receptor's source is a man in his sixties with acute or convalescent COVID-19. This CDR3 is CASSFRDINYGYTF. CDR3 bases: TGTGCCAGCAGCTTCCGGGACATTAACTATGGCTACACCTTC.